A single sample is the source of the 28 T cell receptor beta chains below, sequenced in a study of blood T cell repertoires in COVID-19. Assay: immunoSEQ multiplex PCR; the TCRdb copy retains only in-frame clones and omits some. The sample yields roughly 200,000 clones, 87% seen once. The sample taken for sequencing was peripheral blood. Receptors originate from a man aged 60-69 years with active or convalescent COVID-19.

The rearrangement links TRBV5-1 to TRBJ2-3; 7 bases map to TRBD2. This CDR3 has 14 residues. Germline V gene data show CDR1 as SGHRS and CDR2 as YFSETQ. The J segment lost 5 bases and the V segment lost 0 bases, leaving 3 bases of the junction unmatched. Here the CDR3 reads CASSLEREGDTQYF. CDR3 coding DNA: TGCGCCAGCAGCTTGGAAAGGGAGGGAGATACGCAGTATTTT.

The chain combines TRBV5-6 with TRBJ1-2; the D gene is possibly TRBD1 (5 bases). Looked up from germline, CDR1 is SGHDT and CDR2 is YYEEEE. The CDR3 has 16 residues. Trimming took off 3 bases at V and 5 bases at J, with 20 bases between the two ends. This chain's CDR3 is CASSSKLGGTSYGYTF. CDR3 nucleotides: TGTGCCAGCAGCTCAAAACTAGGCGGGACCTCTTATGGCTACACCTTC.

This sequence joins TRBV29-1 and TRBJ1-1; D call uncertain. Germline V gene lookup returns CDR1 SQVTM and CDR2 ANQGSEA. V lost 1 base, J lost 6 bases, and 9 bases lay in between. CDR3 size: 12 residues. This CDR3 is CSVEVGDAEAFF. CDR3 DNA sequence: TGCAGCGTTGAAGTGGGCGACGCTGAAGCTTTCTTT.

The table lists this clone with a count of one. The J gene is TRBJ1-1, the V gene TRBV7-9; weak D call: TRBD1 (6 bases). Per germline, CDR1 SEHNR and CDR2 FQNEAQ (reference sequence). This CDR3 comprises 14 residues. Deletions cut 5 bases from V and 5 bases from J, with 15 bases between. The CDR3 DNA sequence: TGTGCCAGCAGCAGAAAGGGGGTCGGGACTGAAGCTTTCTTT. Translated, it gives CASSRKGVGTEAFF.

V is TRBV7-2 and J is TRBJ1-1, with D tentatively TRBD1 (6 bases). Germline CDR1 SGHTA, CDR2 FQGNSA. The CDR3 totals 14 residues. Trimming cost V 0 bases and J 5 bases, with 10 bases left between them. DNA for the CDR3: TGTGCCAGCAGCTTAGCGCAGGGGTGGACTGAAGCTTTCTTT. Its protein product is CASSLAQGWTEAFF. The full variable domain, rest sourced from reference TRBV7-2 and TRBJ1-1, is GAGVSQSPSNKVTEKGKDVELRCDPISGHTALYWYRQSLGQGLEFLIYFQGNSAPDKSGLPSDRFSAERTGGSVSTLTIQRTQQEDSAVYLCASSLAQGWTEAFFGQGTRLTVV.

This clone was counted a single time. The V and J genes are TRBV5-4 and TRBJ1-2; no definite D call. Trimming shortened V by 3 bases and J by 7 bases, and 16 bases separated the two germline ends. The CDR3 consists of 14 residues. Per germline, CDR1 SGHNT and CDR2 YYREEE (reference sequence). The CDR3 DNA sequence: TGTGCCAGCAGCTCATCACTATGGAGCTCTGGCTACACCTTC. The encoded protein is CASSSSLWSSGYTF.

The chain uses TRBV27 and TRBJ2-7; unclear D gene. CDR1 MNHEY and CDR2 SMNVEV come from the germline V gene (reference sequence). Trimming left V 3 bases short and J 0 bases short, with 12 bases between. This CDR3 contains 15 residues. This CDR3 is CASSFGRGNSYEQYF. The CDR3 DNA reads as TGTGCCAGCAGTTTCGGTAGAGGAAACTCCTACGAGCAGTACTTC.

This clone was counted a few times. In DNA, the CDR3 is TGTGCCAGCAGTGTAGGGACAGCTAGAGATACGCAGTATTTT. This sequence encodes CASSVGTARDTQYF. The J gene is TRBJ2-3, the V gene TRBV2; 7 positions agree with TRBD1. The junction had 6 bases not matched to a gene; V was cut back by 4 bases and J by 5 bases. The CDR3 consists of 14 residues. The germline CDR1 and CDR2 sequences are SNHLY and FYNNEI.

V is TRBV12-5 and J is TRBJ2-7; D is unresolved. Per germline, CDR1 LGHNT and CDR2 FRNRAP. This CDR3 is built from 11 residues. V shed 3 bases and J shed 5 bases, with 5 bases lying between them. CDR3 sequence: CASGFGDEQYF. CDR3 in DNA: TGTGCTAGTGGTTTCGGAGACGAGCAGTACTTC.

The chain has TRBV6-5 and TRBJ1-4, with a tentative D call TRBD1 (5 bases). CDR1 and CDR2 from the germline V gene are MNHEY and SVGAGI. Trimming pared 6 bases from V and 4 bases from J, leaving 9 bases between. This CDR3 spans 13 amino acids. The DNA for the CDR3 is TGTGCCAGCAGGCGGGACCTTAATGAAAAACTGTTTTTT. Its translation is CASRRDLNEKLFF.

The V gene is TRBV3-1 (or the pseudogene TRBV3-2), the J gene TRBJ2-1; TRBD2 matches 8 bases. CDR3 length: 13 residues. Germline V gene data show CDR1 as LGHDT and CDR2 as YNNKEL (reference sequence). Unmatched junction bases numbered 4, after V lost 4 bases and J lost 8 bases. DNA for the CDR3: TGTGCCAGCAGCCTGCGGGGGGTCGATGAGCAGTTCTTC. Protein product: CASSLRGVDEQFF.

This clone was detected only once. The CDR3 region has the DNA TGTGCCAGCTCACCCGGGATAGGGGCCAACGTCCTGACTTTC. Translating gives CASSPGIGANVLTF. The chain recombines TRBV18 with TRBJ2-6; a weak D match, TRBD2 (5 bases). The CDR3 loop spans 14 amino acids. Germline CDR1 is KGHSH and CDR2 is LQKENI. With 3 bases removed from V and 4 bases from J, the gap between germline ends came to 7 bases.

The CDR3 DNA follows: TGTGCCAGCAGCGTAGTACCGGGGGGAGATACGCAGTATTTT. It is translated as CASSVVPGGDTQYF. The gene calls are TRBV9 and TRBJ2-3, with 7 bases matching TRBD2. The CDR3 length is 14 residues. V lost 0 bases and J lost 5; bases outside the gene matches: 3. The germline gives CDR1 SGDLS, CDR2 YYNGEE. Together with reference TRBV9 and TRBJ2-3, the CDR3 gives the full variable domain: DSGVTQTPKHLITATGQRVTLRCSPRSGDLSVYWYQQSLDQGLQFLIQYYNGEERAKGNILERFSAQQFPDLHSELNLSSLELGDSALYFCASSVVPGGDTQYFGPGTRLTVL.

The chain joins TRBV5-4 to TRBJ2-3; TRBD2 aligns across 8 bases. V trimming: 2 bases; J trimming: 3 bases; junction bases outside the gene matches: 8. The CDR3 covers 16 residues. Germline V gene sequence: CDR1 SGHNT, CDR2 YYREEE (reference sequence). CDR3 in amino acids: CASSFRGGALTDTQYF. The CDR3 coding sequence is TGTGCCAGCAGCTTCCGGGGGGGCGCTTTGACAGATACGCAGTATTTT.

A single count supports this clone. CDR3 in amino acids: CASSLVADTEAFF. Written as DNA, the CDR3 is TGTGCCAGCAGCTTAGTGGCGGACACTGAAGCTTTCTTT. This sequence joins TRBV7-9 and TRBJ1-1, with D unresolved. The CDR3 sequence is 13 residues long. Germline CDR1 and CDR2: SEHNR and FQNEAQ (reference sequence). V gave up 1 base and J gave up 3 bases, with 6 bases separating them.

This clone was detected once. The chain has TRBV15 and TRBJ1-1; possible D gene TRBD1, 5 bases. V shed 8 bases and J shed 1 base, with 14 bases lying between them. The CDR3 consists of 14 residues. Germline loops: CDR1 LNHNV, CDR2 YYDKDF (reference sequence). The CDR3 nucleotides read TGTGCCACCGGATCTCAGGACAAGAACACTGAAGCTTTCTTT. Translating it yields CATGSQDKNTEAFF. Complete variable domain (other parts from reference TRBV15 and TRBJ1-1): DAMVIQNPRYQVTQFGKPVTLSCSQTLNHNVMYWYQQKSSQAPKLLFHYYDKDFNNEADTPDNFQSRRPNTSFCFLDIRSPGLGDTAMYLCATGSQDKNTEAFFGQGTRLTVV.

This clone occurred once. The J gene is TRBJ2-1, the V gene TRBV11-2, with TRBD2 as a possible D gene (5 bases). Per germline, CDR1 SGHAT and CDR2 FQNNGV. CDR3 length: 12 amino acids. The germline V and J ends were trimmed by 4 bases and 5 bases, with 6 bases remaining between them. The CDR3 sequence: CASSWRDNEQFF. The CDR3 DNA sequence: TGTGCCAGCAGCTGGCGGGACAATGAGCAGTTCTTC.

CDR3 sequence (DNA): TGTGCTAGTGGTTTGGCACAGGGAAGGTATGGCTACACCTTC. It translates to CASGLAQGRYGYTF. The chain carries TRBV12-5 and TRBJ1-2; D possibly corresponds to TRBD1 (6 bases). The CDR3 consists of 14 residues. Germline CDR1 LGHNT, CDR2 FRNRAP. Deletions cut 1 base from V and 5 bases from J, with 11 bases between.

The CDR3 DNA is TGTGCCAGCAGCCAAGAGGAGGAGACCCAGTACTTC. Its translation: CASSQEEETQYF. The chain employs TRBV3-1 (or the pseudogene TRBV3-2) and TRBJ2-5; D unclear. V shed 0 bases and J shed 5 bases, with 4 bases lying between them. The germline gives CDR1 LGHDT, CDR2 YNNKEL (reference sequence). The CDR3 runs 12 residues.

The V gene is TRBV29-1, the J gene TRBJ1-1; 8 bases are shared with TRBD1. Germline V gene lookup returns CDR1 SQVTM and CDR2 ANQGSEA. There are 14 residues in the CDR3. J lost 11 bases, V lost 2 bases, and 13 bases had no gene match. This CDR3 is CSVEPGDRGGWAFF. CDR3 in DNA: TGCAGCGTTGAACCCGGCGACAGGGGAGGGTGGGCTTTCTTT. The variable domain in full, with the rest retrieved from reference TRBV29-1 and TRBJ1-1, is SAVISQKPSRDICQRGTSLTIQCQVDSQVTMMFWYRQQPGQSLTLIATANQGSEATYESGFVIDKFPISRPNLTFSTLTVSNMSPEDSSIYLCSVEPGDRGGWAFFGQGTRLTVV.

The V gene is TRBV5-1, the J gene TRBJ1-5; 10 positions match TRBD1. Germline CDR1 SGHRS, CDR2 YFSETQ. Germline trimming cut 0 bases from V and 9 bases from J; bases unmatched to any gene: 6. There are 15 residues in the CDR3. The CDR3 DNA sequence: TGCGCCAGCAGCTTGGCCGGGACAGGGGAGGTGCCCCAGCATTTT. Amino acid sequence: CASSLAGTGEVPQHF.

The chain combines TRBV7-8 with TRBJ1-2; 7 nucleotides agree with TRBD1. Trimming cost V 0 bases and J 1 base; bases outside gene matches: 2. Germline V gene sequence: CDR1 SGHVS, CDR2 FQNEAQ. The CDR3 covers 15 residues. The CDR3 bases are TGTGCCAGCAGCTTAGCGGGACAGAATAACTATGGCTACACCTTC. Translating it yields CASSLAGQNNYGYTF.

This rearrangement joins TRBV4-1 to TRBJ1-1; perhaps TRBD1 as D (6 bases). V lost 4 bases, J lost 0 bases, and 9 bases lay in between. CDR3 length: 14 residues. In germline, CDR1 is MGHRA, CDR2 YSYEKL. CDR3 protein: CASSPQGMNTEAFF. DNA for the CDR3: TGCGCCAGCAGCCCTCAGGGGATGAACACTGAAGCTTTCTTT.

The rearrangement uses TRBV20-1 and TRBJ1-2; D not resolved. CDR1 and CDR2 (germline): DFQATT, SNEGSKA (reference sequence). The V end lost 3 bases, the J end lost 8 bases, and 7 bases lay between the germline ends. The CDR3 loop spans 10 amino acids. As DNA, the CDR3 is TGCAGTGCTAGTGGTTTAGGCTACACCTTC. It is translated as CSASGLGYTF.

The rearrangement links TRBV27 to TRBJ2-1; D uncertain. The germline CDR1 and CDR2 sequences are MNHEY and SMNVEV (reference sequence). The CDR3 is made up of 13 amino acids. Trimming removed 3 bases from V and 8 bases from J, with 11 bases in between. The CDR3 loop reads CASSLVNPDEQFF. DNA of the CDR3: TGTGCCAGCAGTTTGGTCAATCCGGATGAGCAGTTCTTC.

The chain carries TRBV29-1 and TRBJ2-7, with 8 bases fitting TRBD1. The CDR3 has 14 amino acids. V shed 5 bases, J shed 5 bases, and the junction held 11 bases outside the gene matches. The V gene's germline CDR1 is SQVTM and CDR2 ANQGSEA. CDR3 in amino acids: CSVRRTGSYNEQYF. The CDR3 DNA reads as TGCAGCGTTCGCCGGACAGGGTCATACAACGAGCAGTACTTC.

The chain carries TRBV7-9 and TRBJ2-7; 8 bases fit TRBD1. This CDR3 is 14 amino acids long. The ends lost 2 bases at V and 1 base at J; junction bases unmatched: 1. Germline V lookup: CDR1 SEHNR, CDR2 FQNEAQ (reference sequence). CDR3 DNA sequence: TGTGCCAGCAGCTTAACAGGGGGATCCTACGAGCAGTACTTC. This translates into CASSLTGGSYEQYF.

The sample holds a few counts of this clone. The genes are TRBV5-4 and TRBJ2-7; 9 bases are shared with TRBD1. Trimming removed 7 bases from V and 1 base from J; junction bases left unmatched: 9. Germline-derived CDR1 and CDR2 are SGHNT and YYREEE (reference sequence). The CDR3 contains 15 residues. The CDR3 protein is CASGAGTGISYEQYF. The CDR3 DNA sequence: TGTGCCAGCGGCGCCGGGACAGGGATTTCCTACGAGCAGTACTTC.